The 32 T cell receptor beta chains below were found in one sample sequenced in a study of blood T cells in healthy people across ages. A second 7 to 11 cycle PCR used barcoded and J-beta primers. TCRdb called the 5' RACE reads again in MiXCR, with one record for every CDR3 protein. The table shows 600,000 to 850,000 distinct CDR3 sequences, with approximately 43% occurring only once. Input material: blood. Receptors were obtained from a woman in her sixties in good health.

The CDR3 DNA reads TGCAGCGTCACATTGGCGGGGGGGAGGACAGATACGCAGTATTTT. Its translation: CSVTLAGGRTDTQYF. V and J are TRBV29-1 and TRBJ2-3; 9 bases fit TRBD2. Germline-derived CDR1 and CDR2 are SQVTM and ANQGSEA. The length of the CDR3 is 15 residues. Unmatched junction bases numbered 10, after V lost 6 bases and J lost 3 bases.

There are a few counts of this clonotype. The chain uses TRBV20-1 and TRBJ2-5; D might be TRBD1 or TRBD2, each matching 6 bases. Judging by the DNA end, TRBJ2-7 fits better; the J call may be wrong. This CDR3 comprises 17 residues. The germline gives CDR1 DFQATT, CDR2 SNEGSKA (reference sequence). The DNA for the CDR3 is TGCAGTGCTAGAGATTTGCAGGTTGGCAGGGGAGGATACGAGCAGTACTTC. It yields the protein CSARDLQVGRGGYEQYF.

This clonotype was observed a few times. The genes are TRBV7-3 and TRBJ2-1, with D perhaps matching TRBD1 (5 bases). V lost 6 bases and J lost 0, with 12 bases in between. The CDR3 covers 15 residues. CDR1 is SGHTA, CDR2 FQGTGA, per germline. CDR3 bases: TGTGCCAGCAGGCCCGGCACAGGCTCCTACAATGAGCAGTTCTTC. Its protein product is CASRPGTGSYNEQFF.

CDR3 bases: TGCAGTGCCAGGACAGTGAGGGATGGCTACACCTTC. Encoded protein: CSARTVRDGYTF. The chain combines TRBV20-1 with TRBJ1-2, with D possibly being TRBD1 (6 bases). This CDR3 has 12 residues. CDR1 and CDR2 from the germline V gene are DFQATT and SNEGSKA (reference sequence). V lost 6 bases and J 6 bases, leaving 14 bases between the germline ends.

The rearrangement uses TRBV9 and TRBJ2-1; unclear D gene. Trimming removed 4 bases at V and 8 bases at J, with 7 bases between. The CDR3 extends over 11 amino acids. Per the germline V gene, CDR1 is SGDLS and CDR2 is YYNGEE. In nucleotides, the CDR3 is TGTGCCAGCAGCCCCCATGATGAGCAGTTCTTC. Translated: CASSPHDEQFF.

V gene TRBV28 combines with J gene TRBJ1-2; TRBD1 agrees at 7 bases. Germline V gives CDR1 MDHEN, CDR2 SYDVKM. V lost 7 bases, J lost 4 bases, and 6 bases stayed unmatched. CDR3 size: 13 residues. The DNA of the CDR3 is TGTGCCAGCAACGCCGGGACAGCCTATGGCTACACCTTC. It is translated as CASNAGTAYGYTF.

The chain employs TRBV6-1 and TRBJ2-2; D is tentatively TRBD1 or TRBD2 (5 bases each). The CDR3 sequence is 15 residues long. V was clipped by 8 bases and J by 0 bases, with 13 bases between them. Per germline, CDR1 MNHNS and CDR2 SASEGT. The CDR3 coding sequence is TGTGCCAGCCGGTATGGGGGATCGAACACCGGGGAGCTGTTTTTT. It specifies CASRYGGSNTGELFF.

This clonotype was counted between two and nine times. V usage is TRBV10-1 and J usage is TRBJ2-3; TRBD2 matches 12 bases. J was trimmed by 10 bases and V by 5 bases; bases with no gene match: 7. Germline V gene sequence: CDR1 WNHNN, CDR2 SYGVQD (reference sequence). The CDR3 spans 14 residues. CDR3 coding DNA: TGCGCCAGCAGTCCTGGACTAGCGGGGAAGGCGCAGTATTTT. Its protein product is CASSPGLAGKAQYF.

The rearrangement links TRBV27 to TRBJ1-5; tentative D call: TRBD1 (5 bases). CDR3 size: 12 residues. V lost 6 bases and J 5 bases, leaving 8 bases between the germline ends. Germline assignment: CDR1 MNHEY and CDR2 SMNVEV (reference sequence). The CDR3 DNA reads TGTGCCAGCAGGCTAGGGGATCAGCCCCAGCATTTT. Translation: CASRLGDQPQHF.

The chain employs TRBV27 and TRBJ1-2; D not resolved. Germline-derived CDR1 and CDR2 are MNHEY and SMNVEV (reference sequence). CDR3 length: 14 residues. V was clipped by 7 bases and J by 1 base, with 13 bases between them. As DNA, the CDR3 is TGTGCCAGCACCCCGTGGGGAGGTAACTATGGCTACACCTTC. Encoded protein: CASTPWGGNYGYTF.

This clonotype was seen a handful of times. This rearrangement joins TRBV2 to TRBJ1-1, with D hard to call. CDR1 is SNHLY, CDR2 FYNNEI, per germline. V was pared by 2 bases and J by 4 bases, with 11 bases between. This CDR3 has 14 residues. The CDR3 protein is CASSESRLGTEAFF. Here the CDR3 DNA reads TGTGCCAGCAGTGAAAGTCGTTTGGGCACTGAAGCTTTCTTT.

This clonotype was counted only a few times. J is TRBJ2-7 and V is TRBV20-1, with D uncertain. V was clipped by 3 bases and J by 4 bases, with 13 bases between them. The germline V gene encodes CDR1 DFQATT and CDR2 SNEGSKA (reference sequence). The CDR3 length is 13 residues. CDR3 bases: TGCAGTGCTAGTCGTGCCCCCCTTTACGAGCAGTACTTC. Translating it yields CSASRAPLYEQYF.

The chain recombines TRBV20-1 with TRBJ2-5; 8 bases line up with TRBD2. Looked up from germline, CDR1 is DFQATT and CDR2 is SNEGSKA (reference sequence). CDR3 length equals 16 residues. Trimming at V came to 1 base and at J to 1 base, leaving 8 bases not matched to a gene. This CDR3 is CSARAYGRGRQETQYF. CDR3 coding DNA: TGCAGTGCTAGAGCCTACGGGAGGGGCCGCCAAGAGACCCAGTACTTC.

There are many counts of this clonotype. V is TRBV12-3 or TRBV12-4 and J is TRBJ1-1; D perhaps matches TRBD1 (5 bases). The CDR3 is 13 amino acids. The germline V and J ends were trimmed by 6 bases and 2 bases, with 10 bases remaining between them. The CDR3 DNA sequence: TGTGCCAGCAGCTTCAGGGTCAACACTGAAGCTTTCTTT. Amino acid sequence: CASSFRVNTEAFF.

This clonotype was found many times. This chain joins TRBV5-1 and TRBJ2-5, with 13 bases fitting TRBD2. CDR3 length equals 18 residues. Germline V gene sequence: CDR1 SGHRS, CDR2 YFSETQ. V shed 3 bases, J shed 1 base, and the junction held 9 bases outside the gene matches. CDR3 DNA: TGCGCCAGCAGCTCGAAAGGGACTAGCGGGACCCTCCAAGAGACCCAGTACTTC. This codes for CASSSKGTSGTLQETQYF.

CDR3 sequence (DNA): TGTGCCAGCAGTTTGACCAGACAGGGGTATGGCTACACCTTC. Protein sequence: CASSLTRQGYGYTF. The chain carries TRBV12-3 or TRBV12-4 and TRBJ1-2; 8 bases fit TRBD1. This CDR3 is 14 amino acids long. V was clipped by 3 bases and J by 5 bases; unmatched bases: 5.

The V and J genes are TRBV5-1 and TRBJ2-3; tentatively, D is TRBD1 or TRBD2 (5 bases each). Germline values: CDR1 SGHRS, CDR2 YFSETQ. Deletions cut 2 bases from V and 5 bases from J, with 15 bases between. The CDR3 has 15 residues. Here the CDR3 DNA reads TGCGCCAGCAGCTTTGCAGGGAGTACGGGAGATACGCAGTATTTT. It specifies CASSFAGSTGDTQYF.

Worth noting for this clonotype: A much larger clone sits a single nucleotide away, making a read error possible. The V and J genes are TRBV4-2 and TRBJ2-5; 10 bases match TRBD2. From germline, CDR1 is LGHNA and CDR2 YNFKEQ. The CDR3 runs to 15 residues. J gave up 11 bases and V 0 bases, and 9 bases lay outside the gene matches. CDR3 nucleotide sequence: TGTGCCAGCAGCCAAGAGCCTAGCGGGGGCAATGAGCAGTACTTC. This encodes CASSQEPSGGNEQYF.

Regarding this clonotype: This sequence may be a read error, since a much larger clone differs from it by one base. This chain uses TRBV12-3 or TRBV12-4 with TRBJ2-5; 13 bases are shared with TRBD2. The CDR3 totals 13 residues. Losses at the gene ends were 3 bases for V and 13 bases for J; bases not matched to a gene: 5. The CDR3 reads CASSLGTSGIWYF. CDR3 DNA: TGTGCCAGCAGTTTGGGGACTAGCGGGATCTGGTACTTC.

Ten or more counts support this clonotype. A read error may explain this, as a much larger clone is one base away. V usage is TRBV7-2 and J usage is TRBJ2-5; D not certain. The CDR3 runs to 13 residues. Trimming took 5 bases from V and 5 from J, leaving 12 bases between them. From germline, CDR1 is SGHTA and CDR2 FQGNSA. The CDR3 protein is CASSVYFRETQYF. The CDR3, as DNA: TGTGCCAGCAGCGTATATTTCAGGGAGACCCAGTACTTC.

The V gene is TRBV29-1, the J gene TRBJ2-1; 7 nucleotides line up with TRBD2. CDR1 is SQVTM, CDR2 ANQGSEA, per germline. With 2 bases clipped from V and 5 bases from J, the junction kept 12 bases outside the gene matches. This CDR3 spans 16 amino acids. CDR3 DNA: TGCAGCGTTGAATCAACGGGGGGTAGCGGACACAATGAGCAGTTCTTC. Encoded protein: CSVESTGGSGHNEQFF.

The rearrangement links TRBV29-1 to TRBJ2-1; D unresolved. Germline lookup yields CDR1 SQVTM and CDR2 ANQGSEA. CDR3 length equals 10 residues. V was trimmed by 1 base and J by 9 bases, leaving 4 bases between them. The CDR3 coding sequence is TGCAGCGTTGAAGTAACTGAGCAGTTCTTC. This translates into CSVEVTEQFF.

The DNA of the CDR3 is TGTGCCAGCAGCGTAAAAGGGGACAGCGAGCCCTATGGCTACACCTTC. Translated, it gives CASSVKGDSEPYGYTF. V is TRBV9 and J is TRBJ1-2; TRBD1 agrees at 7 bases. J lost 4 bases, V lost 1 base, and 10 bases had no gene match. The CDR3 has 16 amino acids. From germline, CDR1 is SGDLS and CDR2 YYNGEE.

Turning to this clonotype: The junction departs from germline at one end; a sequencing error may be responsible. The chain couples TRBV15 to TRBJ2-1; D is perhaps TRBD1 or TRBD2 (5 bases each). Germline V gene sequence: CDR1 LNHNV, CDR2 YYDKDF (reference sequence). This CDR3 is built from 13 residues. CDR3 in amino acids: CTTGADPYNEQFF. CDR3 in DNA: TGTACCACCGGGGCGGACCCCTACAATGAGCAGTTCTTC.

This clonotype appeared once. The chain links TRBV20-1 to TRBJ2-5; D gene uncertain. Germline V lookup: CDR1 DFQATT, CDR2 SNEGSKA (reference sequence). V was shortened by 6 bases and J by 11 bases, with 16 bases between the two germline ends. The CDR3 sequence is 11 residues long. CDR3 sequence (DNA): TGCAGTGCAAAGGGCCTATATGAGCAGTACTTC. Its translation is CSAKGLYEQYF.

V is TRBV3-1 and J is TRBJ2-7, with D possibly being TRBD1 or TRBD2 (5 bases each). Germline V gene data show CDR1 as LGHDT and CDR2 as YNNKEL (reference sequence). Trimming cost V 4 bases and J 5 bases, with 18 bases left between them. The CDR3 is 15 amino acids. CDR3 sequence: CASSPGLLGLNEQYF. In DNA form, the CDR3 reads TGTGCCAGCAGCCCTGGACTTCTGGGGCTGAACGAGCAGTACTTC.

V and J are TRBV29-1 and TRBJ2-3; D could derive from TRBD1 or TRBD2 (6 bases each). CDR3 length: 15 residues. Trimming left V 5 bases short and J 1 base short, with 16 bases between. In germline, CDR1 is SQVTM, CDR2 ANQGSEA. As DNA, the CDR3 is TGCAGCGTTCGCTGGGGGGCGTCCCGCACAGATACGCAGTATTTT. Translating gives CSVRWGASRTDTQYF.

This clonotype was recorded at least ten times. DNA of the CDR3: TGCAGTGCTAGAGAAACGGACTTGGGCATTCAGTACTTC. This codes for CSARETDLGIQYF. The chain uses TRBV20-1 and TRBJ2-4; TRBD2 might be the D (5 bases). Germline V gene lookup returns CDR1 DFQATT and CDR2 SNEGSKA (reference sequence). The CDR3 loop spans 13 amino acids. Trimming took 0 bases from V and 9 from J, leaving 12 bases between them.

This rearrangement joins TRBV5-6 to TRBJ2-7, with 8 bases that match TRBD2. Germline V gives CDR1 SGHDT, CDR2 YYEEEE. V lost 7 bases and J lost 4; bases outside the gene matches: 10. The CDR3 has 14 residues. The CDR3 loop reads CASGGGTNPYEQYF. CDR3 nucleotide sequence: TGTGCCAGCGGCGGGGGGACAAACCCATACGAGCAGTACTTC.

The J gene is TRBJ2-7, the V gene TRBV15, with D perhaps TRBD2 (5 bases). CDR1 and CDR2 (germline): LNHNV, YYDKDF (reference sequence). The CDR3 is 13 amino acids. Trimming took 8 bases from V and 0 from J, leaving 11 bases between them. DNA for the CDR3: TGTGCCACCGGGAGCCGGTTCTCCTACGAGCAGTACTTC. This encodes CATGSRFSYEQYF.

This chain joins TRBV9 and TRBJ2-5; D gene ambiguous. The CDR3 covers 15 residues. V dropped 0 bases and J dropped 4 bases, with 13 bases sitting between them. CDR1 is SGDLS and CDR2 is YYNGEE in the germline V gene. CDR3 residues: CASSVVDSIRETQYF. The CDR3 DNA reads as TGTGCCAGCAGCGTAGTGGATAGCATCCGAGAGACCCAGTACTTC.

The chain recombines TRBV27 with TRBJ2-1, with 11 bases matching TRBD2. Germline loops: CDR1 MNHEY, CDR2 SMNVEV (reference sequence). The V and J ends lost 2 bases and 4 bases, in that order; junction bases with no gene match: 7. CDR3 size: 17 residues. The CDR3 region is CASSLGLAGGLYNEQFF. The CDR3 DNA sequence: TGTGCCAGCAGTTTAGGTTTAGCGGGGGGGCTATACAATGAGCAGTTCTTC.